What follows are 30 T cell receptor beta chains derived from one specimen sequenced in a study of shared clonotypes between healthy human individuals. Terminally differentiated effector memory CD45RA+ cells were left out of the naive CD8 fraction, which was CD45RO-negative and positively selected for CCR7. The table came from immunoSEQ multiplex PCR; TCRdb's copy has only in-frame clones and leaves some out. The data contain approximately 740,000 clones, 80% to 95% of them singletons. Material: naive CD8+ T cells sorted from blood. The receptor set was obtained from a man between 25 and 39 years old in good health.

Details on this clone: The sample holds other DNA sequences that translate to the same CDR3. The genes are TRBV27 and TRBJ2-7; 10 positions match TRBD2. Per germline, CDR1 MNHEY and CDR2 SMNVEV (reference sequence). V trimming: 3 bases; J trimming: 4 bases; junction bases outside the gene matches: 3. The CDR3 sequence is 14 residues long. The CDR3 DNA is TGTGCCAGCAGTTTGTTAGCGGGAGGATACGAGCAGTACTTC. Its translation: CASSLLAGGYEQYF.

The V gene is TRBV14, the J gene TRBJ2-7; 9 bases match TRBD2. Germline CDR1 reads SGHDN; CDR2 reads FVKESK. The CDR3 spans 15 residues. The J segment lost 7 bases and the V segment lost 0 bases, leaving 7 bases of the junction unmatched. CDR3 protein: CASSQEASGAREQYF. CDR3 bases: TGTGCCAGCAGCCAAGAGGCTAGCGGGGCCCGGGAGCAGTACTTC.

This chain links TRBV6-6 with TRBJ2-7; 7 bases are shared with TRBD1. Losses at the gene ends were 2 bases for V and 4 bases for J; bases not matched to a gene: 11. CDR1 MNHNY and CDR2 SVGAGI come from the germline V gene (reference sequence). The CDR3 consists of 16 residues. The CDR3 bases are TGTGCCAGCAGTTACAGTTCACAGGGGAGCAGGTACGAGCAGTACTTC. Encoded protein: CASSYSSQGSRYEQYF.

V is TRBV10-3 and J is TRBJ1-3; D remains unclear. The CDR3 is 14 residues long. V gave up 8 bases and J gave up 0 bases, with 11 bases separating them. Germline V gene lookup returns CDR1 ENHRY and CDR2 SYGVKD. The CDR3 DNA reads as TGTGCCATCGGTACGGTAGACTCTGGAAACACCATATATTTT. Translation: CAIGTVDSGNTIYF.

The CDR3 is CASSLPGLAGYNEQFF. The CDR3 coding sequence is TGTGCCAGCAGCTTACCGGGACTAGCGGGCTACAATGAGCAGTTCTTC. The chain employs TRBV7-6 and TRBJ2-1, with TRBD2 matching over 12 bases. V was pared by 2 bases and J by 3 bases, with 2 bases of the junction left unmatched. CDR3 length: 16 residues. The germline V gene has CDR1 SGHVS and CDR2 FNYEAQ.

This chain joins TRBV7-9 and TRBJ2-7; 10 positions agree with TRBD2. Losses at the gene ends were 5 bases for V and 0 bases for J; bases not matched to a gene: 7. The CDR3 totals 16 residues. CDR1 is SEHNR and CDR2 is FQNEAQ in the germline V gene (reference sequence). The CDR3 nucleotides read TGTGCCAGCAGCCCGTCTAGCGGGAGAGGCTCCTACGAGCAGTACTTC. Translating it yields CASSPSSGRGSYEQYF.

The chain joins TRBV7-9 to TRBJ1-1; 12 nucleotides match TRBD1. This CDR3 has 17 amino acids. CDR1 is SEHNR and CDR2 is FQNEAQ in the germline V gene (reference sequence). After removal of 5 bases from V and 2 bases from J, the junction contained 9 bases not matched to a gene. The CDR3 protein is CASSPGTGGELNTEAFF. The CDR3 coding sequence is TGTGCCAGCAGCCCCGGGACAGGGGGCGAACTCAACACTGAAGCTTTCTTT.

The chain joins TRBV2 to TRBJ2-7, with D possibly matching TRBD2 (6 bases). Trimming stripped 8 bases from V and 2 bases from J, with 22 bases between. The CDR3 has 16 residues. Germline loops: CDR1 SNHLY, CDR2 FYNNEI. CDR3 nucleotides: TGTGCCAGCGAGGGAATAGGGAGGTTGAATCCCTACGAGCAGTACTTC. Translated, it gives CASEGIGRLNPYEQYF. Combining the CDR3 with reference TRBV2 and TRBJ2-7 gives the whole variable domain EPEVTQTPSHQVTQMGQEVILRCVPISNHLYFYWYRQILGQKVEFLVSFYNNEISEKSEIFDDQFSVERPDGSNFTLKIRSTKLEDSAMYFCASEGIGRLNPYEQYFGPGTRLTVT.

V is TRBV5-1 and J is TRBJ2-3; maybe TRBD2 (6 bases). The germline CDR1 and CDR2 sequences are SGHRS and YFSETQ. The length of the CDR3 is 14 residues. Between the trimmed V and J ends, which lost 7 bases and 4 bases, there was a span of 16 bases. The DNA of the CDR3 is TGCGCCAGCTCCCGGGAGAATGAGGCAGATACGCAGTATTTT. Translating gives CASSRENEADTQYF. Using reference TRBV5-1 and TRBJ2-3 for the parts outside the CDR3, the full variable domain is KAGVTQTPRYLIKTRGQQVTLSCSPISGHRSVSWYQQTPGQGLQFLFEYFSETQRNKGNFPGRFSGRQFSNSRSEMNVSTLELGDSALYLCASSRENEADTQYFGPGTRLTVL.

V is TRBV29-1 and J is TRBJ2-1, with TRBD2 identical over 8 bases. The ends lost 7 bases at V and 11 bases at J; junction bases unmatched: 19. CDR3 length: 15 amino acids. The germline V gene has CDR1 SQVTM and CDR2 ANQGSEA. The CDR3 DNA reads TGCAGCGCGCGATGGAGGACTAGCTCGATCCTCAAGCAGTTCTTC. It encodes CSARWRTSSILKQFF.

The rearrangement joins TRBV7-9 to TRBJ1-2, with TRBD1 matching over 7 bases. With V trimmed by 5 bases and J by 4 bases, 10 bases remained unmatched. This CDR3 spans 15 amino acids. Germline CDR1 is SEHNR and CDR2 is FQNEAQ (reference sequence). The CDR3 DNA follows: TGTGCCAGCAGCATAAGCCGGGACAGTGGCTATGGCTACACCTTC. It is translated as CASSISRDSGYGYTF.

The rearrangement links TRBV29-1 to TRBJ2-1; no firm D call. V lost 5 bases, J lost 0 bases, and 8 bases lay in between. From germline, CDR1 is SQVTM and CDR2 ANQGSEA. CDR3 length: 13 amino acids. DNA for the CDR3: TGCAGCGTTTGTCCCCCCTCCTACAATGAGCAGTTCTTC. The encoded protein is CSVCPPSYNEQFF.

This sequence joins TRBV4-2 and TRBJ1-1; D is unclear. Germline V gives CDR1 LGHNA, CDR2 YNFKEQ. The CDR3 is 13 amino acids. V gave up 1 base and J gave up 8 bases, with 11 bases separating them. CDR3 residues: CASSQGIESEAFF. CDR3 in DNA: TGTGCCAGCAGCCAAGGAATAGAGTCAGAAGCTTTCTTT.

This clone appeared once. The chain uses TRBV7-8 and TRBJ2-3; D unresolved. The CDR3 runs 17 residues. Germline-derived CDR1 and CDR2 are SGHVS and FQNEAQ. Trimming took 0 bases from V and 2 from J, leaving 15 bases between them. CDR3 in DNA: TGTGCCAGCAGCTTAGCCCCGGTTGAGGAGAACACAGATACGCAGTATTTT. Its protein product is CASSLAPVEENTDTQYF.

This chain links TRBV7-6 with TRBJ1-1; D is possibly TRBD1 (6 bases). The CDR3 is 17 amino acids. The germline CDR1 and CDR2 sequences are SGHVS and FNYEAQ. Trimming stripped 5 bases from V and 0 bases from J, with 19 bases between. CDR3 amino acids: CASSPNTGGTMNTEAFF. CDR3 DNA: TGTGCCAGCAGCCCAAACACCGGGGGCACCATGAACACTGAAGCTTTCTTT.

As for this clone: Other DNA variants within this sample encode the same CDR3. V gene TRBV15 combines with J gene TRBJ2-7, with 11 bases matching TRBD2. The CDR3 covers 15 residues. CDR1 and CDR2 from the germline V gene are LNHNV and YYDKDF (reference sequence). The V and J ends lost 5 bases and 3 bases, in that order; junction bases with no gene match: 6. The CDR3 DNA is TGTGCCACCAGCCGAGGGACTAGCGGAAACTACGAGCAGTACTTC. Translating it yields CATSRGTSGNYEQYF. Based on the CDR3 plus reference TRBV15 and TRBJ2-7, the full variable domain is DAMVIQNPRYQVTQFGKPVTLSCSQTLNHNVMYWYQQKSSQAPKLLFHYYDKDFNNEADTPDNFQSRRPNTSFCFLDIRSPGLGDTAMYLCATSRGTSGNYEQYFGPGTRLTVT.

This chain connects TRBV5-5 to TRBJ2-1; 8 bases match TRBD2. The ends lost 2 bases at V and 3 bases at J; junction bases unmatched: 4. CDR1 is SGHKS, CDR2 YYEKEE, per germline (reference sequence). The CDR3 covers 15 residues. The CDR3 is CASSLTAGDYNEQFF. CDR3 DNA: TGTGCCAGCAGCTTAACAGCGGGAGACTACAATGAGCAGTTCTTC.

The V gene is TRBV7-9, the J gene TRBJ2-5; unclear D gene. V shed 5 bases and J shed 5 bases, with 15 bases lying between them. The CDR3 is made up of 14 amino acids. The germline V gene encodes CDR1 SEHNR and CDR2 FQNEAQ (reference sequence). CDR3: CASSPAPSGETQYF. CDR3 DNA: TGTGCCAGCAGCCCAGCCCCCTCCGGTGAGACCCAGTACTTC. Based on the CDR3 plus reference TRBV7-9 and TRBJ2-5, the full variable domain is DTGVSQNPRHKITKRGQNVTFRCDPISEHNRLYWYRQTLGQGPEFLTYFQNEAQLEKSRLLSDRFSAERPKGSFSTLEIQRTEQGDSAMYLCASSPAPSGETQYFGPGTRLLVL.

The J gene is TRBJ2-1, the V gene TRBV4-1, with TRBD2 matching over 7 bases. The junction had 15 bases not matched to a gene; V was cut back by 0 bases and J by 4 bases. The CDR3 is 19 residues long. From germline, CDR1 is MGHRA and CDR2 YSYEKL. CDR3 residues: CASSQDSLGGRAGYNEQFF. CDR3 in DNA: TGCGCCAGCAGCCAAGATTCTCTAGGAGGGAGGGCCGGTTACAATGAGCAGTTCTTC.

To note about this clone: Other DNA sequences in the sample encode the same CDR3. V and J are TRBV6-5 and TRBJ1-1; D uncertain. Germline loops: CDR1 MNHEY, CDR2 SVGAGI. Trimming pared 8 bases from V and 1 base from J, leaving 5 bases between. The CDR3 sequence is 11 residues long. The CDR3 loop is CASVRNTEAFF. CDR3 nucleotide sequence: TGTGCCAGCGTCAGGAACACTGAAGCTTTCTTT.

This rearrangement joins TRBV5-6 to TRBJ2-5, with 7 nucleotides matching TRBD1. V shed 4 bases and J 7 bases; nucleotides not matched to a gene: 13. The CDR3 is 15 residues long. From germline, CDR1 is SGHDT and CDR2 YYEEEE. The CDR3 here is CASSAGEGAFVTQYF. Written as DNA, the CDR3 is TGTGCCAGCAGCGCTGGCGAGGGGGCGTTTGTGACCCAGTACTTC.

The V and J genes are TRBV5-5 and TRBJ2-7; D ambiguous. V lost 2 bases and J 0 bases, leaving 12 bases between the germline ends. CDR1 is SGHKS, CDR2 YYEKEE, per germline (reference sequence). The CDR3 sequence is 15 residues long. CDR3 sequence (DNA): TGTGCCAGCAGCTTCTTTCTCGCTAGCTCCTACGAGCAGTACTTC. Amino acids: CASSFFLASSYEQYF.

This sequence joins TRBV9 and TRBJ2-1; TRBD2 agrees at 13 bases. The junction had 3 bases not matched to a gene; V was cut back by 2 bases and J by 4 bases. Germline lookup yields CDR1 SGDLS and CDR2 YYNGEE. The CDR3 has 16 residues. The CDR3 loop is CASSVTSGRVYNEQFF. In DNA, the CDR3 is TGTGCCAGCAGCGTTACTAGCGGGAGGGTATACAATGAGCAGTTCTTC.

This clone has more than one count but fewer than ten. The V gene is TRBV19, the J gene TRBJ2-1; D uncertain. The CDR3 has 11 residues. Germline values: CDR1 LNHDA, CDR2 SQIVND (reference sequence). Trimming took off 5 bases at V and 8 bases at J, with 7 bases between the two ends. CDR3 bases: TGTGCCAGTAGTGGGGTCTATGAGCAGTTCTTC. This sequence encodes CASSGVYEQFF.

This chain connects TRBV5-6 to TRBJ1-1, with D hard to call. The CDR3 sequence is 16 residues long. Germline lookup yields CDR1 SGHDT and CDR2 YYEEEE. V was clipped by 0 bases and J by 0 bases, with 12 bases between them. CDR3 nucleotides: TGTGCCAGCAGCTTGGGAAACAGCTACTTGAACACTGAAGCTTTCTTT. Its translation: CASSLGNSYLNTEAFF.

The chain employs TRBV2 and TRBJ2-5, with 13 bases fitting TRBD2. CDR1 is SNHLY and CDR2 is FYNNEI in the germline V gene. This CDR3 spans 16 amino acids. The J segment lost 5 bases and the V segment lost 6 bases, leaving 9 bases of the junction unmatched. CDR3 sequence (DNA): TGTGCCAGCAGGGAGACTAGCGGGGGGAATAGGGAGACCCAGTACTTC. It is translated as CASRETSGGNRETQYF.

The genes are TRBV27 and TRBJ2-7; TRBD2 might be the D (5 bases). In germline, CDR1 is MNHEY, CDR2 SMNVEV (reference sequence). The CDR3 spans 18 residues. V was clipped by 2 bases and J by 3 bases, with 23 bases between them. The CDR3: CASSLRSSIGSTRYEQYF. As DNA, the CDR3 is TGTGCCAGCAGTTTAAGGAGTTCCATAGGGAGTACGCGCTACGAGCAGTACTTC.

The V gene is TRBV7-6, the J gene TRBJ2-2; D unresolved. Per germline, CDR1 SGHVS and CDR2 FNYEAQ. Trimming shortened V by 2 bases and J by 0 bases, and 10 bases separated the two germline ends. This CDR3 has 16 residues. CDR3 in amino acids: CASSLSDRPNTGELFF. Written as DNA, the CDR3 is TGTGCCAGCAGCTTATCGGACCGGCCGAACACCGGGGAGCTGTTTTTT.

The chain joins TRBV7-9 to TRBJ1-5; D is perhaps TRBD1 (5 bases). The V and J ends lost 5 bases and 2 bases respectively, with 10 bases between them. This CDR3 has 14 amino acids. CDR1 SEHNR and CDR2 FQNEAQ come from the germline V gene (reference sequence). CDR3 sequence reads: CASSGAGGNQPQHF. CDR3 DNA sequence: TGTGCCAGCAGCGGGGCCGGTGGCAATCAGCCCCAGCATTTT.

V gene TRBV5-1 combines with J gene TRBJ1-2; D is uncertain. Looked up from germline, CDR1 is SGHRS and CDR2 is YFSETQ. CDR3 length equals 11 residues. Trimming stripped 4 bases from V and 7 bases from J, with 8 bases between. The CDR3 here is CASSPDIGYTF. DNA for the CDR3: TGCGCCAGCAGCCCCGACATTGGCTACACCTTC.